These T cell receptor beta chains were read from a single sample in a study of T cells in Graves' hyperthyroidism and ophthalmopathy. TCRdb re-analysed the multiplex PCR reads in MiXCR, keeping a single row per CDR3 protein. The sample yields hundreds of thousands of distinct CDR3 sequences, around 46% seen once. The sequenced material came from peripheral blood or thyroid tissue (not recorded which). All receptors derive from a young woman with Graves' hyperthyroidism. The CDR3 runs from the conserved cysteine through the conserved F or W. Fields, in order: CDR3 length, clone size, V gene, D gene, J gene, CDR3 DNA, CDR3 protein. The D gene is left open where the match is weak. Size is stated for part of the rows, as once, few or many counts, or as a class when the clone is expanded.

>20|NA|TRBV7-9|TRBD1|TRBJ2-6
TGTGCCAGCAGACATTCCGGGACAGGGGGCGCTAAGTCTGGGGCCAACGTCCTGACTTTC
CASRHSGTGGAKSGANVLTF
>16|NA|TRBV5-4|TRBD2|TRBJ2-7
TGTGCCAGCAGCCAAGACCCTAGCGGGAGGGTCTACGAGCAGTACTTC
CASSQDPSGRVYEQYF
>13|NA|TRBV6-6|NA|TRBJ1-5
TGTGCCAGCAGAGTGACGAATAATCAGCCCCAGCATTTT
CASRVTNNQPQHF
>16|NA|TRBV7-1|NA|TRBJ1-2
TGTGCCAGCAGCTCATTTCCTAGGACGGTTGACTATGGCTACACCTTC
CASSSFPRTVDYGYTF
>11|NA|TRBV20-1|NA|TRBJ1-2
TGCAGTTCCGCTAGGGGTTATGGCTACACCTTC
CSSARGYGYTF
>13|NA|TRBV29-1|TRBD1|TRBJ1-1
TGCAGCTCGGGGACAGGTCGGGGCACTGAAGCTTTCTTT
CSSGTGRGTEAFF
>11|many|TRBV20-1|NA|TRBJ2-7
TGCAGTGCTAAAAGGGGTTACGAGCAGTACTTC
CSAKRGYEQYF
>15|NA|TRBV7-3|TRBD1|TRBJ1-1
TGTGCCAGCAGCTCAGCTTACAGGGGCAACACTGAAGCTTTCTTT
CASSSAYRGNTEAFF
>15|NA|TRBV19|NA|TRBJ2-7
TGTGCCAGTAGTACGAACCGGGGCTCGAAGTACGAGCAGTACTTC
CASSTNRGSKYEQYF
>15|NA|TRBV7-2|NA|TRBJ2-2
TGCGCCAGCAGCCAAGAATTTGGGGCCACCGGGGAGCTGTTTTTT
CASSQEFGATGELFF
>18|once|TRBV24-1|TRBD1|TRBJ1-1
TGTGCCAGCAGTTTATCCCTGTTTCGGACAGGGGTTGTGACTGAAGCTTTCTTT
CASSLSLFRTGVVTEAFF
>15|many|TRBV2|TRBD1|TRBJ1-5
TGTGCCAGCAGTCTAGCTACAGGGGAGAGTCAGCCCCAGCATTTT
CASSLATGESQPQHF
>15|NA|TRBV11-2|TRBD2|TRBJ2-5
TGTGCCAGCAGCTTAGTAGCGGGAGATGAAGAGACCCAGTACTTC
CASSLVAGDEETQYF
>13|NA|TRBV7-2|NA|TRBJ1-5
TGTGCCAGCAACTTAGGGGGTAAACACCCCCAGCATTTT
CASNLGGKHPQHF
>11|NA|TRBV29-1|TRBD1|TRBJ1-2
TGCAGCTGGGGACAGGCCTATGGCTACACCTTC
CSWGQAYGYTF
>14|NA|TRBV20-1|TRBD1|TRBJ1-4
TGCAGTGCTAGAAAACAGGGGGCAAGTGAAAAACTGTTTTTT
CSARKQGASEKLFF
>14|many|TRBV15|NA|TRBJ2-5
TGTGCCACCAGCAGAGATCGGTCTGCAGAGACCCAGTACTTC
CATSRDRSAETQYF
>14|NA|TRBV29-1|TRBD1|TRBJ1-2
TGCAGCGTTGAAGATGGACAGGGACGGTATGGCTACACCTTC
CSVEDGQGRYGYTF
>15|NA|TRBV24-1|TRBD2|TRBJ2-7
TGTGCCAGCAGTGATTCTTTAGCGGGACTGGATGAGCAGTACTTC
CASSDSLAGLDEQYF
>13|NA|TRBV25-1|NA|TRBJ1-2
TGTGCCAGCAGTACTACCCCTAACTATGGCTACACCTTC
CASSTTPNYGYTF